Listed here is a single TCR beta chain. This clonotype has ten or more counts. What this receptor recognizes is not known. No base quality values were provided; no much bigger clone lies one nucleotide off. The cysteine opens and the phenylalanine closes a CDR3 of 14 amino acids. This entry keeps only the CDR3 DNA: 42 bases, framed from base 1. The germline V gene encodes CDR1 SGHTA and CDR2 FQGNSA. V is pared back by 2 bases and J by 8 bases, with 15 bases lying between the germline termini. The data originate from a study of T cell repertoires in cytomegalovirus infection (dated by TCRdb to between 2017 and 2020). With respect to the entire study: Donor HLA type was relevant to the analysis, as public TCR beta signatures indicated carriage of CMV infection together with the matching HLA type.

Instrument used: Illumina HiSeq 1500. TCRdb took the public reads, trimmed them with fastp at Q25, ran MiXCR for clone calling and kept in-frame beta chains. One record per CDR3 amino acid sequence lists the most common genes and DNA. Counted in this sample were almost 300,000 distinct CDR3 sequences; approximately 10% of them appeared once. The top ten clones comprise around 2.5% of the sample. The paper's findings and limits, for the study overall: In both this cohort and an independent roughly 350-donor cohort, the cumulative frequency of public TCR beta family members distinguished carriers of CMV infection plus the relevant HLA type. The ex vivo response was dominated by HLA-C-restricted CMV-specific TCR beta clonotypes, which also provided the single most frequent clonotype in two of eight donors.

The rearrangement joined TRBV7-2 to TRBJ1-2; a confident D gene designation cannot be given. What was sequenced was PBMCs. The TCR sequence derives from a human donor in good health (CMV status not recorded). Some clones in this sample may be carry-over from other donors' samples. The DNA sequence follows: TGTGCCAGCAGCTTACCAGGAGCGCGGCAGGGCTACACCTTC. It codes for CASSLPGARQGYTF.